A single sample is the source of the 14 T cell receptor beta chains below, sequenced in a study of T cells expressing NK-cell markers. TCRdb reworked the 5' RACE reads into one entry per CDR3 protein, no DNA. Its listing shows approximately 460,000 distinct CDR3 sequences. Sequencing was performed on blood T cells: a sorted CD56 or NKG2C T cell subset, CD4+ or CD8+ T cells, or bulk PBMC T cells (not recorded which). These receptors all stem from a woman between 18 and 70 years old in good health.

The chain carries TRBV12-3 or TRBV12-4 and TRBJ2-3; TCRdb's D gene call, TRBD1, goes unchecked for lack of DNA. The CDR3 contains 16 residues. CDR3 protein: CASSPAQGAATDTQYF.

The CDR3: CASSSGDRTLAKNIQYF. The genes are TRBV27 and TRBJ2-4; with no DNA, the TCRdb D assignment of TRBD1 cannot be verified. The CDR3 length is 17 residues. Per the germline V gene, CDR1 is MNHEY and CDR2 is SMNVEV (reference sequence).

V and J are TRBV4-3 and TRBJ1-2; the D gene TCRdb calls, TRBD1, cannot be checked with no DNA. The CDR3 spans 14 residues. CDR1 and CDR2 (germline): LGHNA, YSLEER. CDR3 loop: CASSPQGWGYGYTF.

The rearrangement uses TRBV20-1 and TRBJ1-1; without DNA, the TCRdb call of TRBD1 cannot be checked. Germline-derived CDR1 and CDR2 are DFQATT and SNEGSKA (reference sequence). The CDR3 loop spans 13 amino acids. The CDR3 sequence is CSARDGSRERAFF.

This chain uses TRBV5-4 with TRBJ2-7. Germline CDR1 SGHNT, CDR2 YYREEE (reference sequence). CDR3 length: 13 residues. CDR3: CASSFGESYEQYF.

The chain employs TRBV6-6 and TRBJ2-1; TCRdb's D call, TRBD1, is unchecked because there is no DNA. From germline, CDR1 is MNHNY and CDR2 SVGAGI (reference sequence). The CDR3 has 13 amino acids. CDR3: CASSYGSPNEQFF.

This chain links TRBV7-9 with TRBJ1-3. The CDR3 has 13 amino acids. Germline V lookup: CDR1 SEHNR, CDR2 FQNEAQ (reference sequence). The CDR3 reads CASSSRTSNTIYF.

This sequence joins TRBV12-3 or TRBV12-4 and TRBJ1-3. The CDR3 totals 13 residues. The CDR3 sequence is CASQQGSGNTIYF.

The chain uses TRBV5-4 and TRBJ2-6; no DNA is available, so the TRBD2 call from TCRdb remains unchecked. Germline V gene sequence: CDR1 SGHNT, CDR2 YYREEE (reference sequence). The CDR3 extends over 15 amino acids. This CDR3 is CASETAPGGANVLTF.

The chain recombines TRBV27 with TRBJ2-3; TCRdb reports TRBD1, a call that lacks DNA to check it against. This CDR3 has 16 residues. Germline V gene lookup returns CDR1 MNHEY and CDR2 SMNVEV (reference sequence). CDR3 sequence: CASSSFTGTFTDTQYF.

This CDR3 is CASSPRKGTGFGETQYF. The chain carries TRBV18 and TRBJ2-5; with no DNA, the TCRdb D assignment of TRBD1 cannot be verified. The CDR3 covers 17 residues. The germline CDR1 and CDR2 sequences are KGHSH and LQKENI. The entire variable domain, with the rest obtained from reference TRBV18 and TRBJ2-5, is as follows: NAGVMQNPRHLVRRRGQEARLRCSPMKGHSHVYWYRQLPEEGLKFMVYLQKENIIDESGMPKERFSAEFPKEGPSILRIQQVVRGDSAAYFCASSPRKGTGFGETQYFGPGTRLLVL.

V is TRBV5-1 and J is TRBJ1-4; TCRdb's D call of TRBD1 is untestable without DNA. Germline values: CDR1 SGHRS, CDR2 YFSETQ. This CDR3 is built from 13 residues. CDR3 region: CASSSGGYEKLFF.

The rearrangement uses TRBV12-3 or TRBV12-4 and TRBJ1-1; TCRdb calls TRBD1, which cannot be checked without DNA. The CDR3 contains 16 residues. CDR3 in amino acids: CASSFGTGVWGTEAFF.

The CDR3 spells CATCDSPMNTEAFF. V gene TRBV24-1 combines with J gene TRBJ1-1. CDR3 length equals 14 residues. Germline V gives CDR1 KGHDR, CDR2 SFDVKD.